These T cell receptor beta chains were read from a single sample in a study of T cells in Graves' hyperthyroidism and ophthalmopathy. TCRdb reprocessed the multiplex PCR reads with MiXCR, giving one entry per CDR3 protein. The sample yields hundreds of thousands of distinct CDR3 sequences, about 15% seen once. The source material was blood. These receptors originate from a man aged 18 to 30 with Graves' ophthalmopathy. CDR3s include the opening cysteine and the closing phenylalanine or tryptophan. Each record gives: J gene, D gene, clone size, V gene, CDR3 protein, CDR3 DNA. D genes are given only for firm matches. Clone size, where shown, is once, few, many, or a class for clones that have expanded.

>TRBJ2-3|.|few|TRBV4-1
CASSQSEGRVRADTQYF
TGCGCCAGCAGCCAAAGTGAGGGCAGGGTTCGCGCAGATACGCAGTATTTT
>TRBJ1-1|TRBD1|many|TRBV7-9
CASSLERTGNAEAFF
TGTGCCAGCAGCTTAGAGCGGACAGGGAACGCTGAAGCTTTCTTT
>TRBJ2-1|TRBD2|.|TRBV14
CASSQRPGLAGGYNEQFF
TGTGCCAGCAGCCAAAGGCCGGGACTAGCGGGAGGCTACAATGAGCAGTTCTTC
>TRBJ2-7|.|many|TRBV3-1
CASSPRAEGVYEQYF
TGTGCCAGCAGCCCCCGGGCAGAAGGGGTGTACGAGCAGTACTTC
>TRBJ2-5|TRBD2|.|TRBV29-1
CSATGLAGWETQYF
TGCAGCGCCACGGGACTAGCGGGGTGGGAGACCCAGTACTTC
>TRBJ1-2|.|many|TRBV2
CASRPGTGLGGYTF
TGTGCCAGCAGACCCGGGACGGGGTTAGGCGGCTACACCTTC
>TRBJ1-2|.|many|TRBV19
CASREGGNIIYGYTF
TGTGCCAGCCGAGAGGGCGGAAATATTATCTATGGCTACACCTTC
>TRBJ2-7|.|many|TRBV27
CASSSRAGHEQYF
TGTGCCAGCAGTTCCCGGGCAGGGCACGAGCAGTACTTC
>TRBJ2-5|TRBD2|many|TRBV20-1
CSAMGLQETQYF
TGCAGTGCTATGGGACTACAAGAGACCCAGTACTTC
>TRBJ2-3|.|.|TRBV7-8
CASTRTRTDTQYF
TGTGCCAGCACCCGGACTCGCACAGATACGCAGTATTTT
>TRBJ2-7|TRBD2|.|TRBV6-1
CASSLTSGQTEQYF
TGTGCCAGCAGTCTTACTAGCGGGCAAACCGAGCAGTACTTC
>TRBJ2-7|.|many|TRBV7-3
CASSFDRNSYEQYF
TGTGCCAGCAGCTTCGACAGGAACTCCTACGAGCAGTACTTC
>TRBJ1-5|TRBD1|few|TRBV6-1
CASSGQVNQPQHF
TGTGCCAGCTCAGGACAGGTCAATCAGCCCCAGCATTTT
>TRBJ2-2|.|.|TRBV4-1
CASSHSGRLNTGELFF
TGCGCCAGCAGCCACTCGGGACGACTAAACACCGGGGAGCTGTTTTTT
>TRBJ1-2|.|many|TRBV5-5
CASSLQGSLFGYTF
TGTGCCAGCAGCCTACAGGGTAGTTTGTTTGGCTACACCTTC
>TRBJ2-7|.|many|TRBV6-1
CASSYSSPRVEQYF
TGTGCCAGCAGTTATTCAAGCCCCCGAGTGGAGCAGTACTTC
>TRBJ1-2|.|many|TRBV19
CASTGQPVYGYTF
TGTGCCAGTACTGGACAGCCAGTCTATGGCTACACCTTC
>TRBJ2-7|TRBD2|few|TRBV9
CASSVEPSGSYEQYF
TGTGCCAGCAGCGTAGAACCTAGCGGGAGTTACGAGCAGTACTTC
>TRBJ2-6|.|.|TRBV3-1
CASSPLHFSGANVLTF
TGTGCCAGCAGCCCCCTTCATTTTTCTGGGGCCAACGTCCTGACTTTC
>TRBJ2-4|.|many|TRBV11-2
CASSLVAHGQFKNIQYF
TGTGCCAGCAGCTTAGTGGCTCACGGACAATTCAAAAACATTCAGTACTTC
>TRBJ1-1|TRBD1|many|TRBV3-1
CASSQGGQGITEAFF
TGTGCCAGCAGCCAAGGGGGACAGGGGATCACTGAAGCTTTCTTT
>TRBJ2-1|TRBD2|many|TRBV7-3
CASSRTGSGSFSNEQFF
TGTGCCAGCAGCCGTACGGGTAGCGGGAGTTTTTCCAATGAGCAGTTCTTC
>TRBJ1-1|.|.|TRBV9
CASSVWDGSTEAFF
TGTGCCAGCAGCGTATGGGACGGCAGCACTGAAGCTTTCTTT
>TRBJ2-1|TRBD2|.|TRBV19
CASSYKREWNNEQFF
TGTGCCAGCAGTTATAAGCGGGAGTGGAACAATGAGCAGTTCTTC
>TRBJ2-5|TRBD2|many|TRBV20-1
CSARTSGSGETQYF
TGCAGTGCTCGAACTAGCGGGAGTGGAGAGACCCAGTACTTC
>TRBJ2-7|.|many|TRBV20-1
CSARGPRGSYEQYF
TGCAGTGCTAGAGGACCCCGGGGGTCCTACGAGCAGTACTTC
>TRBJ2-7|.|many|TRBV13
CASSSGTYEQYF
TGTGCCAGCAGCTCCGGGACCTACGAGCAGTACTTC
>TRBJ2-2|.|once|TRBV4-2
CASSPNPTAPGELFF
TGTGCCAGCAGCCCTAACCCAACAGCCCCCGGGGAGCTGTTTTTT
>TRBJ2-5|.|many|TRBV20-1
CSARTYRVQETQYF
TGCAGTGCGAGGACATACCGAGTCCAAGAGACCCAGTACTTC
>TRBJ2-1|.|many|TRBV15
CATSKEGSYNEQFF
TGTGCCACCAGCAAGGAGGGGTCCTACAATGAGCAGTTCTTC
>TRBJ1-1|.|many|TRBV29-1
CSVDSLGNTEAFF
TGCAGCGTTGACTCTCTAGGGAACACTGAAGCTTTCTTT
>TRBJ1-2|.|many|TRBV12-3/TRBV12-4
CASSRDQGRGNYGYTF
TGTGCCAGCAGTAGAGACCAGGGAAGAGGTAACTATGGCTACACCTTC
>TRBJ2-5|.|few|TRBV7-7
CASSLREQETQYF
TGTGCTAGCAGCTTACGGGAGCAAGAGACCCAGTACTTC
>TRBJ1-5|.|few|TRBV10-3
CAISESEGQQPQHF
TGTGCCATCAGTGAGTCGGAGGGGCAACAGCCCCAGCATTTT
>TRBJ2-7|.|many|TRBV7-9
CASSPGPYYEQYF
TGTGCCAGCAGCCCGGGTCCATACTACGAGCAGTACTTC